The 3 T cell receptor beta chains in this list originate from one sample, sequenced in a study of control samples from healthy donors and cancer patients. TCRdb's copy holds only in-frame clones and misses some; the assay was immunoSEQ multiplex PCR. The profile shows tens of thousands of clones, about 93% of them singletons. Sequencing used PBMCs. The receptors originated from a woman aged 45-59 years with head and neck cancer.

This sequence joins TRBV2 and TRBJ1-1; D gene uncertain. Trimming stripped 4 bases from V and 0 bases from J, with 6 bases between. The germline V gene encodes CDR1 SNHLY and CDR2 FYNNEI. This CDR3 region has 13 residues. Written as DNA, the CDR3 is TGTGCCAGCAGTGCGGATTTGAACACTGAAGCTTTCTTT. It translates to CASSADLNTEAFF.

The chain combines TRBV4-2 with TRBJ2-5; TRBD2 agrees at 10 bases. Per the germline V gene, CDR1 is LGHNA and CDR2 is YNFKEQ. Unmatched junction bases numbered 15, after V lost 3 bases and J lost 5 bases. The CDR3 spans 18 residues. The CDR3 loop reads CASSQGRQLAGWGETQYF. CDR3 bases: TGTGCCAGCAGCCAGGGGAGACAACTAGCGGGATGGGGTGAGACCCAGTACTTC.

In regard to this clone: Other nucleotide sequences in the sample specify the same CDR3. The CDR3 loop is CASSSGQGGETQYF. DNA of the CDR3: TGCGCCAGCAGTTCTGGACAGGGTGGGGAGACCCAGTACTTC. The chain links TRBV5-1 to TRBJ2-5; 8 positions agree with TRBD1. Germline V CDR1 and CDR2: SGHRS, YFSETQ. This CDR3 is 14 amino acids long. V trimming: 5 bases; J trimming: 5 bases; junction bases outside the gene matches: 8.